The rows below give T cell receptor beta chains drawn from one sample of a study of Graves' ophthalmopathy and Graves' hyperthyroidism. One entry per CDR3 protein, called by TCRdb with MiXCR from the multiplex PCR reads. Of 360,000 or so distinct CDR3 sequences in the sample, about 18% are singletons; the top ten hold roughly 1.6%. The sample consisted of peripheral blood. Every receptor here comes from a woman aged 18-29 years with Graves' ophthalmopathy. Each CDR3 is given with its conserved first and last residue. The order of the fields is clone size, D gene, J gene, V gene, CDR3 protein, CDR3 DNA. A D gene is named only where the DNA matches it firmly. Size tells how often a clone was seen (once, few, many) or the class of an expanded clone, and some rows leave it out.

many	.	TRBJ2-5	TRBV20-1	CSARDRGNWGEETQYF	TGCAGTGCTAGAGATCGCGGCAATTGGGGAGAAGAGACCCAGTACTTC
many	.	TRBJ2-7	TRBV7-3	CASSLGGASSYEQYF	TGTGCCAGCAGCTTAGGGGGGGCTAGCTCCTACGAGCAGTACTTC
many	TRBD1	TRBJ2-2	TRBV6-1	CASIPTGWIGNGELFF	TGTGCCAGCATCCCGACAGGGTGGATTGGGAACGGGGAGCTGTTTTTT
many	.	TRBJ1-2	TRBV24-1	CATSGLQRDYGYTF	TGTGCCACCAGTGGGCTACAGAGGGACTATGGCTACACCTTC
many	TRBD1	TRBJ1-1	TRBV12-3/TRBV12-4	CASSTGDFTEAFF	TGTGCCAGCAGTACAGGGGATTTCACTGAAGCTTTCTTT
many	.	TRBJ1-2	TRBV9	CASSVSPATNYGYTF	TGTGCCAGCAGCGTATCTCCAGCAACTAACTATGGCTACACCTTC
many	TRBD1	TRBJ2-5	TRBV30	CAWGTVQETQYF	TGTGCCTGGGGGACAGTCCAAGAGACCCAGTACTTC
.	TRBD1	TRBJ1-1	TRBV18	CASSGYRGPVAEAFF	TGTGCCAGCTCAGGCTACAGGGGGCCAGTTGCTGAAGCTTTCTTT
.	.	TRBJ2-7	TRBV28	CASSFAVRSYEQYF	TGTGCCAGCAGTTTTGCAGTTAGGTCCTACGAGCAGTACTTC
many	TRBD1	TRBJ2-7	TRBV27	CASSFLLGTGYEQYF	TGTGCCAGCAGTTTTCTTTTAGGGACAGGGTACGAGCAGTACTTC
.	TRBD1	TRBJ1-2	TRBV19	CASSIGTGDGYTF	TGTGCCAGTAGTATTGGGACAGGGGATGGCTACACCTTC
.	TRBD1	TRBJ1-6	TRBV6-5	CASSYLRQGQSPLHF	TGTGCCAGCAGTTACCTAAGACAGGGGCAGTCACCCCTCCACTTT
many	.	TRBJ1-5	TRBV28	CASSPRIGGQPQHF	TGTGCCAGCAGTCCCAGAATAGGGGGGCAGCCCCAGCATTTT
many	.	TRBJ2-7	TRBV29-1	CSVEQANYEQYF	TGCAGCGTTGAGCAGGCCAACTACGAGCAGTACTTC
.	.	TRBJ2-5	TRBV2	CASRRTAAETQYF	TGTGCCAGCAGGAGGACAGCGGCGGAGACCCAGTACTTC
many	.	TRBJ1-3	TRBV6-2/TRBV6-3	CASSYGLATGNTIYF	TGTGCCAGCAGTTACGGGCTCGCTACTGGAAACACCATATATTTT
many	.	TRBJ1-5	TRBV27	CASSLWGDNQPQHF	TGTGCCAGCAGTTTATGGGGGGATAATCAGCCCCAGCATTTT
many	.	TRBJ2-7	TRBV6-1	CASSEARQGEQYF	TGTGCCAGCAGTGAAGCGCGGCAGGGCGAGCAGTACTTC
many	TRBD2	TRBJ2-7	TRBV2	CASRGLAELYEQYF	TGTGCCAGCAGGGGGCTAGCGGAGCTCTACGAGCAGTACTTC
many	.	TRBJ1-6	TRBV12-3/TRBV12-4	CASSPKGGAYNSPLHF	TGTGCCAGCAGTCCCAAAGGGGGGGCCTATAATTCACCCCTCCACTTT
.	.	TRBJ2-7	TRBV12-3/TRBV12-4	CASSFSPGEQYF	TGTGCCAGCAGTTTTTCCCCGGGGGAGCAGTACTTC
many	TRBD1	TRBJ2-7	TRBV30	CAWSNSRTGRNEQYF	TGTGCCTGGAGCAATTCCCGGACAGGGCGTAACGAGCAGTACTTC
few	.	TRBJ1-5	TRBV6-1	CASSQPLQGAQPQHF	TGTGCCAGCAGTCAACCACTCCAGGGCGCCCAGCCCCAGCATTTT
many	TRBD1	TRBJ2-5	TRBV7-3	CASSPQGNWETQYF	TGTGCCAGCAGCCCACAGGGGAATTGGGAGACCCAGTACTTC
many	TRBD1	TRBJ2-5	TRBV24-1	CATSRTGGAGETQYF	TGTGCCACCAGTCGTACAGGGGGCGCAGGAGAGACCCAGTACTTC